The 2 T cell receptor beta chains given below trace back to one sample, sequenced in a study of blood T cell repertoires in COVID-19. Sequencing used immunoSEQ multiplex PCR; TCRdb keeps in-frame clones, though not all of them. The table has fewer than 30,000 clones, 85% seen once. Sequencing input: peripheral blood. The receptors derive from a human donor in a cohort sampled during active COVID-19.

The chain carries TRBV6-2 or TRBV6-3 and TRBJ2-2; 8 nucleotides align to TRBD1. Trimming at V came to 4 bases and at J to 5 bases, leaving 12 bases not matched to a gene. The CDR3 is 17 amino acids. Germline loops: CDR1 MNHEY, CDR2 SVGEGT. CDR3 sequence: CASSSGGAGRGTGELFF. The CDR3 nucleotides are TGTGCCAGCAGTTCAGGGGGCGCAGGTCGTGGAACCGGGGAGCTGTTTTTT.

The chain recombines TRBV28 with TRBJ2-7; 8 nucleotides line up with TRBD1. Germline V CDR1 and CDR2: MDHEN, SYDVKM. This CDR3 has 18 residues. V trimming: 4 bases; J trimming: 0 bases; junction bases outside the gene matches: 14. The CDR3 here is CASSSTGDWGDYSYEQYF. CDR3 bases: TGTGCCAGCAGTTCGACAGGGGATTGGGGTGATTACTCCTACGAGCAGTACTTC.